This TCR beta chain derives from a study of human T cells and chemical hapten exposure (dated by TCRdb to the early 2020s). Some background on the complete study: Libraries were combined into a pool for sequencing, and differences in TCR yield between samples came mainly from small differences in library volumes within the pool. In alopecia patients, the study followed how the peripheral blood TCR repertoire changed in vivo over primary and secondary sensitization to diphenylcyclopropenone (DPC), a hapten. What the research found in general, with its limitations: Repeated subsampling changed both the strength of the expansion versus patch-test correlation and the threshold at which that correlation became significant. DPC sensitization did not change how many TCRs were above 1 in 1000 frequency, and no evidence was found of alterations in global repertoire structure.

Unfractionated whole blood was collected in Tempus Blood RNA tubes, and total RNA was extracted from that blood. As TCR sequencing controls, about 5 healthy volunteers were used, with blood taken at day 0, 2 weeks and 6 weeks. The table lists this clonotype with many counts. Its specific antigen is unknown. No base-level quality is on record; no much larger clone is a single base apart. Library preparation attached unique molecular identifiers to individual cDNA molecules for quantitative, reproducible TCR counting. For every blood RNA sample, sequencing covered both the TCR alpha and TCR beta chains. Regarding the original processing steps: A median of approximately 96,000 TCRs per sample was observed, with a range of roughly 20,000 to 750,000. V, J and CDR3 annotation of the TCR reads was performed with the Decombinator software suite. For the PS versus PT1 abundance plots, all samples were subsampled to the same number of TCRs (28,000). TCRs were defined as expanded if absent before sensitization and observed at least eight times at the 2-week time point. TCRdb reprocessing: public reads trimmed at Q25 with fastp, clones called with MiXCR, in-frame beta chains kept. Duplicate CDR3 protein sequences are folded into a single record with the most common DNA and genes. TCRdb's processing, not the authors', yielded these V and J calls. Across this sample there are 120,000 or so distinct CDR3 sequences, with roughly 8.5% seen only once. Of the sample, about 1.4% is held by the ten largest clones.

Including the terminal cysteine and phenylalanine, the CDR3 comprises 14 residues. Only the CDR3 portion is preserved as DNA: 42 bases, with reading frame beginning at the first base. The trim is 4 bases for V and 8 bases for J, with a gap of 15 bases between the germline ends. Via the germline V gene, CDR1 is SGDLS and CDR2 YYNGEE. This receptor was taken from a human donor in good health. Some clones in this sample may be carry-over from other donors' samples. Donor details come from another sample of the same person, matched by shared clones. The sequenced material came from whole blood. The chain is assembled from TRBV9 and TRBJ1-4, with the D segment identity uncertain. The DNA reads TGTGCCAGCAGCCCCGACGGATTCCGGGAAAAACTGTTTTTT. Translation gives CASSPDGFREKLFF.